These 28 T cell receptor beta chains were all obtained from the same sample, sequenced in a study of T cells after yellow fever vaccination. TCRdb ran MiXCR on the 5' RACE reads and lists one entry per CDR3 protein. The table has about 30,000 distinct CDR3 sequences, 6.3% seen once. Sequenced material: PBMCs, either bulk or a sorted T-cell subset (CD4+, CD8+, memory, or dextramer-sorted; not recorded which), taken on the day of the yellow fever booster vaccination. The source is a young man who received the YFV17D yellow fever vaccine.

There are many counts of this clonotype. The chain couples TRBV28 to TRBJ2-2, with a weak D call TRBD1 (6 bases). Trimming pared 8 bases from V and 3 bases from J, leaving 10 bases between. This CDR3 region has 13 residues. The germline V gene encodes CDR1 MDHEN and CDR2 SYDVKM. CDR3 region: CASRTEYTGELFF. The CDR3 DNA reads as TGTGCCAGCCGGACAGAGTACACCGGGGAGCTGTTTTTT.

About this clonotype: The junction differs from germline at one of its ends, possibly a read error. The V call is TRBV20-1, the J call TRBJ2-2; the match to TRBD2 covers 13 bases. The length of the CDR3 is 17 residues. Looked up from germline, CDR1 is DFQATT and CDR2 is SNEGSKA (reference sequence). The CDR3 DNA sequence: TGCTGTGCTAGAGGAGGGGGACTAGCGGGAAACACCGGGGAGCTGTTTTTT. Translating gives CCARGGGLAGNTGELFF.

This rearrangement joins TRBV27 to TRBJ2-1; 9 nucleotides align to TRBD2. This CDR3 has 14 amino acids. Trimming took 6 bases from V and 7 from J; bases not matched to a gene: 7. Germline values: CDR1 MNHEY, CDR2 SMNVEV (reference sequence). In nucleotides, the CDR3 is TGTGCCAGCAGATCCGGGACTAGCTATAATGAGCAGTTCTTC. It codes for CASRSGTSYNEQFF.

This clonotype was seen repeatedly, ten times or more. A read error may account for a junction end that differs from germline. The gene calls are TRBV10-1 and TRBJ2-1; 9 positions match TRBD2. CDR1 and CDR2 from the germline V gene are WNHNN and SYGVQD (reference sequence). This CDR3 has 13 residues. CDR3 sequence (DNA): TGCGCCAGCAGTGGAGCGGGAGGACGCTACCTTCATTTC. Its protein is CASSGAGGRYLHF.

V and J are TRBV3-1 and TRBJ2-3; D is undetermined. Deletions cut 0 bases from V and 5 bases from J, with 9 bases between. The germline gives CDR1 LGHDT, CDR2 YNNKEL (reference sequence). This CDR3 spans 14 amino acids. DNA for the CDR3: TGTGCCAGCAGCCAAGATCCTAGTCTAGATACGCAGTATTTT. Protein sequence: CASSQDPSLDTQYF.

The chain links TRBV7-2 to TRBJ2-1; D gene ambiguous. With 1 base removed from V and 2 bases from J, the gap between germline ends came to 15 bases. CDR3 length: 17 residues. CDR1 is SGHTA and CDR2 is FQGNSA in the germline V gene. Written as DNA, the CDR3 is TGTGCCAGCAGCTTAGGTTTCAGGCACCTAACCTACAATGAGCAGTTCTTC. Protein sequence: CASSLGFRHLTYNEQFF.

The chain is built from TRBV20-1 and TRBJ2-3; D might be TRBD1 or TRBD2, each matching 5 bases. Between the trimmed V and J ends, which lost 5 bases and 6 bases, there was a span of 12 bases. Germline lookup yields CDR1 DFQATT and CDR2 SNEGSKA (reference sequence). The CDR3 spans 12 residues. The CDR3 DNA is TGCAGTGCTCCCCGGTGGGGGGATACGCAGTATTTT. It yields the protein CSAPRWGDTQYF.

This clonotype was counted ten times or more. The gene calls are TRBV6-1 and TRBJ1-6; D unresolved. Trimming stripped 6 bases from V and 2 bases from J, with 11 bases between. This CDR3 region has 15 residues. Germline-derived CDR1 and CDR2 are MNHNS and SASEGT. In DNA, the CDR3 is TGTGCCAGCAGCGAGGTTCTTCCCTATAATTCACCCCTCCACTTT. Translating gives CASSEVLPYNSPLHF.

Ten or more counts support this clonotype. V and J are TRBV7-9 and TRBJ2-1; 8 nucleotides line up with TRBD2. The CDR3 is 13 residues long. With 11 bases clipped from V and 3 bases from J, the junction kept 6 bases outside the gene matches. Germline V gives CDR1 SEHNR, CDR2 FQNEAQ (reference sequence). The CDR3 protein is CAVPGLGYNEQFF. The CDR3 DNA sequence: TGTGCCGTCCCGGGACTAGGCTACAATGAGCAGTTCTTC. Full variable domain (missing parts from reference TRBV7-9 and TRBJ2-1): DTGVSQNPRHKITKRGQNVTFRCDPISEHNRLYWYRQTLGQGPEFLTYFQNEAQLEKSRLLSDRFSAERPKGSFSTLEIQRTEQGDSAMYLCAVPGLGYNEQFFGPGTRLTVL.

At least ten counts were recorded for this clonotype. The chain is built from TRBV7-2 and TRBJ2-1; TRBD2 aligns across 7 bases. CDR1 SGHTA and CDR2 FQGNSA come from the germline V gene. The CDR3 runs 13 residues. V lost 3 bases, J lost 8 bases, and 4 bases stayed unmatched. This CDR3 is CASSFRGRDEQFF. As DNA, the CDR3 is TGTGCCAGCAGCTTCCGCGGGAGAGATGAGCAGTTCTTC.

This clonotype has ten or more counts. The CDR3 here is CASSLVAVFQETQYF. DNA of the CDR3: TGTGCCAGCAGCTTAGTAGCGGTCTTCCAAGAGACCCAGTACTTC. V gene TRBV7-2 combines with J gene TRBJ2-5, with D possibly being TRBD2 (6 bases). CDR1 and CDR2 from the germline V gene are SGHTA and FQGNSA. Deletions cut 1 base from V and 1 base from J, with 10 bases between. The CDR3 loop spans 15 amino acids.

There are many counts of this clonotype. This chain uses TRBV7-9 with TRBJ2-3, with 12 nucleotides matching TRBD2. The germline V gene has CDR1 SEHNR and CDR2 FQNEAQ (reference sequence). J was trimmed by 4 bases and V by 5 bases; bases with no gene match: 19. CDR3 size: 20 residues. The CDR3 protein is CASSRLKLAGGRLKADTQYF. In DNA form, the CDR3 reads TGTGCCAGCAGCCGACTAAAACTAGCGGGAGGTCGTCTGAAGGCAGATACGCAGTATTTT.

J is TRBJ1-5 and V is TRBV3-1; 9 bases line up with TRBD1. This CDR3 comprises 15 residues. V lost 11 bases, J lost 6 bases, and 14 bases stayed unmatched. CDR1 is LGHDT and CDR2 is YNNKEL in the germline V gene (reference sequence). CDR3 in amino acids: CASTQGGTGPQPQHF. The CDR3 DNA reads as TGTGCCTCCACCCAAGGTGGGACAGGGCCTCAGCCCCAGCATTTT.

The genes are TRBV25-1 and TRBJ2-5, with 8 bases aligning to TRBD1. CDR1 is MGHDK and CDR2 is SYGVNS in the germline V gene. Trimming at V came to 5 bases and at J to 5 bases, leaving 7 bases not matched to a gene. This CDR3 is built from 14 residues. The DNA of the CDR3 is TGTGCCAGCAGTCCGGCAGGGGGCGCGGAGACCCAGTACTTC. Its translation is CASSPAGGAETQYF.

This clonotype was recorded at least ten times. The J gene is TRBJ2-1, the V gene TRBV6-2 or TRBV6-3, with TRBD2 identical over 8 bases. CDR3 length: 14 residues. Germline lookup yields CDR1 MNHEY and CDR2 SVGEGT. Unmatched junction bases numbered 2, after V lost 6 bases and J lost 1 base. The CDR3 sequence: CASRPSGSYNEQFF. Written as DNA, the CDR3 is TGTGCCAGCAGACCTAGCGGGTCCTACAATGAGCAGTTCTTC.

This clonotype was counted between two and nine times. This CDR3 is CASTVSGTAYEQYF. The DNA of the CDR3 is TGTGCCAGCACTGTTAGCGGGACAGCCTACGAGCAGTACTTC. V gene TRBV2 combines with J gene TRBJ2-7; a possible D gene is TRBD2 (8 bases). Germline values: CDR1 SNHLY, CDR2 FYNNEI. The length of the CDR3 is 14 residues. Trimming removed 7 bases at V and 2 bases at J, with 15 bases between.

There are many counts of this clonotype. The chain couples TRBV12-3 or TRBV12-4 to TRBJ2-7; TRBD1 matches 9 bases. V dropped 7 bases and J dropped 6; count of bases not matched to a gene: 10. This CDR3 comprises 14 residues. The CDR3 DNA sequence: TGTGCCAGCACTTATGCCGGGACAGGGTCCGAGCAGTACTTC. This translates into CASTYAGTGSEQYF.

This clonotype was seen repeatedly, ten times or more. The chain combines TRBV20-1 with TRBJ2-1, with 9 bases identical to TRBD2. The CDR3 covers 15 residues. The V gene's germline CDR1 is DFQATT and CDR2 SNEGSKA (reference sequence). The junction had 11 bases not matched to a gene; V was cut back by 5 bases and J by 6 bases. CDR3 loop: CSADSLAGTPNEQFF. DNA of the CDR3: TGCAGTGCTGATTCTCTAGCGGGAACCCCCAATGAGCAGTTCTTC.

About this clonotype itself: A much larger clone sits a single nucleotide away, making a read error possible. The V call is TRBV24-1, the J call TRBJ1-1; D may be TRBD1 (5 bases). This CDR3 has 13 residues. V was clipped by 9 bases and J by 0 bases, with 10 bases between them. Germline V CDR1 and CDR2: KGHDR, SFDVKD. The CDR3 nucleotides read TGTGCCACCGGGGGACCGATGAACACTGAAGCTTTCTTT. Translated, it gives CATGGPMNTEAFF.

The V call is TRBV7-2, the J call TRBJ2-1; TRBD2 agrees at 15 bases. J lost 9 bases, V lost 4 bases, and 1 base had no gene match. Germline loops: CDR1 SGHTA, CDR2 FQGNSA. The CDR3 runs 14 residues. The CDR3 loop reads CASSSGLAGGEQFF. The CDR3 DNA reads TGTGCCAGCAGCTCGGGACTAGCGGGAGGTGAGCAGTTCTTC.

This clonotype is medium-sized in the sample. The chain joins TRBV7-9 to TRBJ2-1; D gene ambiguous. The CDR3 spans 15 residues. The V gene's germline CDR1 is SEHNR and CDR2 FQNEAQ (reference sequence). The germline V and J ends were trimmed by 7 bases and 2 bases, with 15 bases remaining between them. DNA for the CDR3: TGTGCCAGCACCTCAAGGCTCCCAACCTACAATGAGCAGTTCTTC. This sequence encodes CASTSRLPTYNEQFF.

There are many counts of this clonotype. Germline and junction disagree at one end, which may indicate a read error. The V call is TRBV20-1, the J call TRBJ2-1, with D possibly being TRBD1 (5 bases). Germline CDR1 reads DFQATT; CDR2 reads SNEGSKA (reference sequence). This CDR3 comprises 14 residues. CDR3 nucleotide sequence: TGCAGTGCTAGAGGGACAAAGACAGAACCCCTTACGGTCTTC. Its protein is CSARGTKTEPLTVF.

This clonotype has a count of ten or more. The chain combines TRBV7-2 with TRBJ2-5; maybe TRBD2 (6 bases). Germline values: CDR1 SGHTA, CDR2 FQGNSA. The CDR3 totals 15 residues. V lost 2 bases to trimming and J lost 5 bases, with 15 bases between them. Written as DNA, the CDR3 is TGTGCCAGCAGCTTAATCGGGACTCGAGGGGAGACCCAGTACTTC. It yields the protein CASSLIGTRGETQYF.

This clonotype was found many times. This chain joins TRBV11-1 and TRBJ2-1, with 10 nucleotides matching TRBD2. After removal of 5 bases from V and 5 bases from J, the junction contained 12 bases not matched to a gene. Per germline, CDR1 SGHAT and CDR2 FQDESV (reference sequence). This CDR3 has 17 amino acids. The CDR3 protein is CASSPGKGLAYNNEQFF. CDR3 nucleotides: TGTGCCAGCAGCCCTGGCAAGGGACTAGCGTATAACAATGAGCAGTTCTTC.

This clonotype was seen once. This sequence may be a read error, since a much larger clone differs from it by one base. In nucleotides, the CDR3 is TGTGCCAGCAGCGTAGACGGCAAGGGAGGGATCAATGAGCAGTTCTTC. Protein: CASSVDGKGGINEQFF. The chain combines TRBV9 with TRBJ2-1, with 7 nucleotides matching TRBD2. Germline lookup yields CDR1 SGDLS and CDR2 YYNGEE. After removal of 0 bases from V and 6 bases from J, the junction contained 9 bases not matched to a gene. The CDR3 has 16 amino acids.

This clonotype was seen only a few times. The chain joins TRBV7-9 to TRBJ2-7, with TRBD2 matching over 10 bases. The CDR3 totals 15 residues. Germline V gives CDR1 SEHNR, CDR2 FQNEAQ (reference sequence). V trimming: 5 bases; J trimming: 5 bases; junction bases outside the gene matches: 9. The CDR3 DNA is TGTGCCAGCAGCCCAACTAGCGGGAAAAATAACGAGCAGTACTTC. Encoded protein: CASSPTSGKNNEQYF. Supplemented by reference TRBV7-9 and TRBJ2-7, the full variable domain reads DTGVSQNPRHKITKRGQNVTFRCDPISEHNRLYWYRQTLGQGPEFLTYFQNEAQLEKSRLLSDRFSAERPKGSFSTLEIQRTEQGDSAMYLCASSPTSGKNNEQYFGPGTRLTVT.

The sample holds many counts of this clonotype. The junction does not match germline at one end; this may be a read error. V usage is TRBV20-1 and J usage is TRBJ2-1; 12 nucleotides align to TRBD2. The CDR3 sequence is 13 residues long. Germline V gene lookup returns CDR1 DFQATT and CDR2 SNEGSKA (reference sequence). CDR3 in DNA: TGCAGTGCTTGGAGACTAGCGGGAGCTGCGGAGCTCTTC. Protein sequence: CSAWRLAGAAELF.

This clonotype was picked up a small number of times. The chain links TRBV5-1 to TRBJ1-2; D call uncertain. The V end lost 0 bases, the J end lost 3 bases, and 6 bases lay between the germline ends. Germline lookup yields CDR1 SGHRS and CDR2 YFSETQ. This CDR3 has 13 amino acids. CDR3 amino acids: CASSLEGDYGYTF. CDR3 in DNA: TGCGCCAGCAGCTTGGAGGGAGACTATGGCTACACCTTC. The full variable domain, in which reference TRBV5-1 and TRBJ1-2 provide the parts outside the CDR3, is KAGVTQTPRYLIKTRGQQVTLSCSPISGHRSVSWYQQTPGQGLQFLFEYFSETQRNKGNFPGRFSGRQFSNSRSEMNVSTLELGDSALYLCASSLEGDYGYTFGSGTRLTVV.